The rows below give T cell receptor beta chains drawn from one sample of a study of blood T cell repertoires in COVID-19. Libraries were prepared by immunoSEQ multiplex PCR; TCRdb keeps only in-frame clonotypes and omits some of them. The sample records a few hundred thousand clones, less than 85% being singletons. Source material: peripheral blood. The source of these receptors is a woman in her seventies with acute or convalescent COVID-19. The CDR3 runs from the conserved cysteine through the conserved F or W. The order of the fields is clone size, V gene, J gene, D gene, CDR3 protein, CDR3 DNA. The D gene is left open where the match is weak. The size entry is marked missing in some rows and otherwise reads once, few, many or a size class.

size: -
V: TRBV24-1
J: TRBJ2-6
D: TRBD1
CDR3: CATSDPYSTTGVGSGANVLTF
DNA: TGTGCCACCAGTGACCCGTATTCAACGACAGGGGTAGGCTCTGGGGCCAACGTCCTGACTTTC

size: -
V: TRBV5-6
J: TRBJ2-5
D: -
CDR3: CASTPAGRETQYF
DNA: TGTGCCAGCACCCCGGCGGGACGAGAGACCCAGTACTTC

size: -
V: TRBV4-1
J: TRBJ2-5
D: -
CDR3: CASSQVPRGGRETQYF
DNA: TGCGCCAGCAGCCAGGTTCCGAGGGGGGGCCGGGAGACCCAGTACTTC

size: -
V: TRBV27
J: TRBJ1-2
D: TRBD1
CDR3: CASSLFKMPVRDRGGYTF
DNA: TGTGCCAGCAGTTTATTCAAGATGCCCGTCCGGGACAGGGGGGGCTACACCTTC

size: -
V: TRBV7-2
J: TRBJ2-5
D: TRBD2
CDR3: CASSLWTSGVQETQYF
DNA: TGTGCCAGCAGCTTGTGGACTAGCGGGGTACAAGAGACCCAGTACTTC

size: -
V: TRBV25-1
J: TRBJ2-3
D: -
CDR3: CASRSTISTDTQYF
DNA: TGTGCCAGCCGTTCAACTATTAGCACAGATACGCAGTATTTT

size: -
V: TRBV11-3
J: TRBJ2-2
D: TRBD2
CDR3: CASSPGLGSFTGELFF
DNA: TGTGCCAGCAGCCCGGGACTAGGATCCTTCACCGGGGAGCTGTTTTTT

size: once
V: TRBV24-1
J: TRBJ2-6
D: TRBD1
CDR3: CATSDSKGAKGANVLTF
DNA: TGTGCCACCAGTGATTCTAAGGGGGCGAAAGGGGCCAACGTCCTGACTTTC

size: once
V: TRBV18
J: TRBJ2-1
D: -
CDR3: CASSSEYNEQFF
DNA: TGTGCCAGCTCATCGGAGTACAATGAGCAGTTCTTC

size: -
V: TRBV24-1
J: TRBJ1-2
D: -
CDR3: CATSDSGPYGGYTF
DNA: TGTGCCACCAGTGATTCGGGTCCTTATGGCGGCTACACCTTC

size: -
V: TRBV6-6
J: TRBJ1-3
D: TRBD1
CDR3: CASSSDRAGNTIYF
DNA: TGTGCCAGCAGTAGTGACAGGGCTGGAAACACCATATATTTT